Listed here are 4 T cell receptor beta chains from one sample, sequenced in a study of blood T cell repertoires in COVID-19. This table comes from immunoSEQ multiplex PCR, and its TCRdb copy is limited to in-frame clones, with some not included. The data show about 220,000 clones, with around 80% seen just once and 9.5% to 15% held by the top ten. The sample taken for sequencing was peripheral blood. The receptors originated from a human donor in a cohort sampled during active COVID-19.

The chain uses TRBV18 and TRBJ1-5, with TRBD1 matching over 7 bases. V was clipped by 2 bases and J by 7 bases; unmatched bases: 5. Germline CDR1 KGHSH, CDR2 LQKENI. The CDR3 has 14 amino acids. CDR3 sequence (DNA): TGTGCCAGCTCACCAGACAGGGACGGGCAGCCCCAGCATTTT. Its protein product is CASSPDRDGQPQHF.

This clone occurred many times. The rearrangement uses TRBV19 and TRBJ2-2; D uncertain. CDR3 length equals 13 residues. Germline-derived CDR1 and CDR2 are LNHDA and SQIVND (reference sequence). V was clipped by 3 bases and J by 10 bases, with 12 bases between them. CDR3 coding DNA: TGTGCCAGTAGTATGTCTCTTTACTTGGAGCTGTTTTTT. Protein sequence: CASSMSLYLELFF. Full variable domain (remainder filled in from reference TRBV19 and TRBJ2-2): DGGITQSPKYLFRKEGQNVTLSCEQNLNHDAMYWYRQDPGQGLRLIYYSQIVNDFQKGDIAEGYSVSREKKESFPLTVTSAQKNPTAFYLCASSMSLYLELFFGEGSRLTVL.

This sequence joins TRBV9 and TRBJ2-7; TRBD2 matches 8 bases. V lost 3 bases, J lost 0 bases, and 8 bases stayed unmatched. The CDR3 is 16 amino acids. Germline-derived CDR1 and CDR2 are SGDLS and YYNGEE. The CDR3 sequence: CASSAGTSGSSYEQYF. The CDR3, as DNA: TGTGCCAGCAGCGCGGGTACTAGCGGTAGCTCCTACGAGCAGTACTTC.

V is TRBV7-9 and J is TRBJ2-2; 7 bases line up with TRBD1. Losses at the gene ends were 4 bases for V and 3 bases for J; bases not matched to a gene: 5. This CDR3 spans 15 amino acids. From germline, CDR1 is SEHNR and CDR2 FQNEAQ (reference sequence). The CDR3 DNA reads TGTGCCAGCAGCTCGGGACAGCAGGACACCGGGGAGCTGTTTTTT. Protein: CASSSGQQDTGELFF.